The source of this TCR beta chain is a study of T cell changes during pregnancy in multiple sclerosis. Method: immunoSEQ multiplex PCR; TCRdb's copy keeps in-frame clones and lacks some. The table lists tens of thousands of clones, around nine tenths of them singletons. Trimming at V came to 6 bases and at J to 4 bases, leaving 9 bases not matched to a gene. Germline V gives CDR1 SQVTM, CDR2 ANQGSEA. The CDR3 length is 13 residues. This TCR derives from a female donor with multiple sclerosis, enrolled in a pregnancy study. This chain links TRBV29-1 with TRBJ2-7; 7 positions agree with TRBD2. The sequences come from CD4+ T cells from peripheral blood mononuclear cells, collected in the second trimester of pregnancy. DNA for the CDR3: TGCAGCGTCGAAAGCGGCGGGGGATACGAGCAGTACTTC. It encodes CSVESGGGYEQYF.